A single sample is the source of the 23 T cell receptor beta chains below, sequenced in a study of T cell changes during pregnancy in multiple sclerosis. Measured with immunoSEQ multiplex PCR; TCRdb has only the in-frame clones, and not every one. The sample consists of around 88,000 clones, approximately 90% of them appearing once. This specimen consisted of peripheral blood, obtained after pregnancy. Receptor source: a female donor in good health, enrolled as a control in a pregnancy study.

The V call is TRBV5-4, the J call TRBJ2-4; 10 bases line up with TRBD1. The V gene's germline CDR1 is SGHNT and CDR2 YYREEE (reference sequence). The V and J ends lost 4 bases and 6 bases, in that order; junction bases with no gene match: 7. The CDR3 sequence is 15 residues long. CDR3 in amino acids: CASSPQDRGGNIQYF. As DNA, the CDR3 is TGTGCCAGCAGCCCCCAGGACAGGGGGGGAAACATTCAGTACTTC.

The chain recombines TRBV19 with TRBJ1-1; D ambiguous. CDR1 LNHDA and CDR2 SQIVND come from the germline V gene (reference sequence). V was cut by 1 base and J by 0 bases, with 6 bases left in between. This CDR3 region has 14 residues. CDR3 nucleotides: TGTGCCAGTAGTATAGCCAGTATGAACACTGAAGCTTTCTTT. It is translated as CASSIASMNTEAFF.

The rearrangement uses TRBV6-5 and TRBJ1-1, with a tentative D call TRBD1 (5 bases). Germline loops: CDR1 MNHEY, CDR2 SVGAGI. V lost 7 bases, J lost 5 bases, and 11 bases lay in between. The CDR3 length is 12 residues. The CDR3 is CASKQGRTEAFF. CDR3 coding DNA: TGTGCCAGCAAGCAGGGTAGGACTGAAGCTTTCTTT.

The chain couples TRBV27 to TRBJ2-7; 8 bases match TRBD1. Germline V CDR1 and CDR2: MNHEY, SMNVEV (reference sequence). The length of the CDR3 is 18 residues. The junction had 14 bases not matched to a gene; V was cut back by 3 bases and J by 1 base. The CDR3 region has the DNA TGTGCCAGCAGTTTGGGACGCCCAGGGGGCGGGTTATCCTACGAGCAGTACTTC. This sequence encodes CASSLGRPGGGLSYEQYF.

The rearrangement uses TRBV10-3 and TRBJ1-1; D uncertain. Germline lookup yields CDR1 ENHRY and CDR2 SYGVKD. There are 12 residues in the CDR3. V was trimmed by 2 bases and J by 5 bases, leaving 6 bases between them. The chain's CDR3 is CAISEGRTEAFF. The CDR3 DNA sequence: TGTGCCATCAGTGAGGGGAGGACTGAAGCTTTCTTT.

The chain joins TRBV28 to TRBJ2-7; 7 bases align to TRBD1. V trimming: 4 bases; J trimming: 2 bases; junction bases outside the gene matches: 5. Germline CDR1 MDHEN, CDR2 SYDVKM. The CDR3 spans 14 residues. The CDR3 loop reads CASSSAGTAYEQYF. The CDR3, as DNA: TGTGCCAGCAGTTCAGCCGGGACAGCCTACGAGCAGTACTTC.

V usage is TRBV30 and J usage is TRBJ1-2, with unresolved D. The germline gives CDR1 GTSNPN, CDR2 SVGIG (reference sequence). The CDR3 loop spans 13 amino acids. The CDR3 DNA reads as TGTGCTGGGCAGGTGGGCTCTAACTATGGCTACACCTTC. Protein product: CAGQVGSNYGYTF. The complete variable domain, with remaining parts taken from reference TRBV30 and TRBJ1-2, reads SQTIHQWPATLVQPVGSPLSLECTVEGTSNPNLYWYRQAAGRGLQLLFYSVGIGQISSEVPQNLSASRPQDRQFILSSKKLLLSDSGFYLCAGQVGSNYGYTFGSGTRLTVV.

The chain uses TRBV10-3 and TRBJ2-5; maybe TRBD1 (6 bases). This CDR3 is built from 13 residues. Trimming cost V 4 bases and J 5 bases, with 11 bases left between them. Germline CDR1 reads ENHRY; CDR2 reads SYGVKD. CDR3 amino acids: CAISGRQGETQYF. CDR3 DNA: TGTGCCATCAGTGGTAGGCAGGGGGAGACCCAGTACTTC.

The gene calls are TRBV7-9 and TRBJ2-7, with TRBD2 matching over 14 bases. The V gene end was trimmed by 3 bases and the J gene end by 5 bases; junction bases not matched to a gene: 3. The germline gives CDR1 SEHNR, CDR2 FQNEAQ (reference sequence). This CDR3 is built from 15 residues. Here the CDR3 DNA reads TGTGCCAGCAGCTTGACTAGCGGGAGGGTAGACGAGCAGTACTTC. Residues: CASSLTSGRVDEQYF.

The chain combines TRBV2 with TRBJ1-5; maybe TRBD1 (5 bases). Germline CDR1 SNHLY, CDR2 FYNNEI. V was cut by 7 bases and J by 1 base, with 11 bases left in between. The CDR3 spans 14 residues. The CDR3 is CASKREGSNQPQHF. The CDR3 DNA follows: TGTGCCAGCAAAAGGGAGGGGAGCAATCAGCCCCAGCATTTT.

This sequence joins TRBV1 and TRBJ1-5. TRBV1 is noted as a pseudogene. There are 11 residues in the CDR3. The CDR3 loop is CTSGRNQPQHF. DNA of the CDR3: TGCACCAGCGGTAGAAATCAGCCCCAGCATTTT.

The chain couples TRBV7-2 to TRBJ2-5; 9 nucleotides agree with TRBD2. After removal of 5 bases from V and 3 bases from J, the junction contained 7 bases not matched to a gene. Germline V gives CDR1 SGHTA, CDR2 FQGNSA. CDR3 length equals 15 residues. The CDR3 reads CASSPWTSAEETQYF. The CDR3 DNA reads TGTGCCAGCAGCCCCTGGACTAGCGCCGAAGAGACCCAGTACTTC.

The rearrangement links TRBV13 to TRBJ2-5; possibly TRBD1 for D (5 bases). Judging by the DNA end, TRBJ2-7 fits better; the J call may be wrong. This CDR3 is 12 amino acids long. Per germline, CDR1 PRHDT and CDR2 FYEKMQ (reference sequence). The CDR3 nucleotides read TGTGCCAGCAGCTTCAGGGTTCACGAGCAGTACTTC. This translates into CASSFRVHEQYF.

V and J are TRBV27 and TRBJ2-7; 10 bases fit TRBD1. Germline CDR1 and CDR2: MNHEY and SMNVEV (reference sequence). With V trimmed by 6 bases and J by 3 bases, 8 bases remained unmatched. The CDR3 length is 15 residues. CDR3 residues: CASSRRGQGIYEQYF. The CDR3 DNA is TGTGCCAGCAGCCGACGGGGACAGGGGATCTACGAGCAGTACTTC.

The chain links TRBV7-8 to TRBJ2-1, with TRBD2 identical over 7 bases. This CDR3 has 15 residues. CDR1 is SGHVS and CDR2 is FQNEAQ in the germline V gene. Unmatched junction bases numbered 10, after V lost 4 bases and J lost 7 bases. In nucleotides, the CDR3 is TGTGCCAGCAGCTCCCCTTGGACTAGAAAAAATGAGCAGTTCTTC. Translated: CASSSPWTRKNEQFF.

The rearrangement uses TRBV28 and TRBJ2-1, with 9 bases identical to TRBD1. CDR3 length equals 16 residues. Germline CDR1 and CDR2: MDHEN and SYDVKM. The J segment lost 9 bases and the V segment lost 6 bases, leaving 15 bases of the junction unmatched. CDR3 protein: CASSPGRGQGISEQFF. CDR3 nucleotides: TGTGCCAGCAGCCCCGGTAGGGGACAGGGTATTTCTGAGCAGTTCTTC.

The chain couples TRBV11-2 to TRBJ1-5, with D maybe TRBD1 (6 bases). Germline V gives CDR1 SGHAT, CDR2 FQNNGV. V was clipped by 4 bases and J by 6 bases, with 16 bases between them. This CDR3 has 15 amino acids. This chain's CDR3 is CASSSQQQGIQPQHF. CDR3 sequence (DNA): TGTGCCAGCAGCTCGCAACAACAGGGAATTCAGCCCCAGCATTTT. The full variable domain, with the rest looked up from reference TRBV11-2 and TRBJ1-5, is EAGVAQSPRYKIIEKRQSVAFWCNPISGHATLYWYQQILGQGPKLLIQFQNNGVVDDSQLPKDRFSAERLKGVDSTLKIQPAKLEDSAVYLCASSSQQQGIQPQHFGDGTRLSIL.

This chain connects TRBV7-2 to TRBJ1-5; 7 bases match TRBD1. This CDR3 has 15 residues. Unmatched junction bases numbered 5, after V lost 0 bases and J lost 6 bases. Germline V CDR1 and CDR2: SGHTA, FQGNSA. For the CDR3, the DNA is TGTGCCAGCAGCTTAGCGGGGGCAGGGGGTCAGCCCCAGCATTTT. This codes for CASSLAGAGGQPQHF.

The chain employs TRBV11-3 and TRBJ2-1; D ambiguous. Germline V gene sequence: CDR1 SGHNT, CDR2 YENEEA. The CDR3 loop spans 13 amino acids. V gave up 0 bases and J gave up 7 bases, with 7 bases separating them. The CDR3 here is CASSLDLRNEQFF. CDR3 DNA: TGTGCCAGCAGCTTAGACTTGCGAAATGAGCAGTTCTTC.

The rearrangement links TRBV9 to TRBJ1-3; D unresolved. Deletions cut 6 bases from V and 4 bases from J, with 17 bases between. Germline assignment: CDR1 SGDLS and CDR2 YYNGEE. The CDR3 runs 15 residues. The CDR3 DNA follows: TGTGCCAGCACAAACCGGGAGGGAATAGGAAACACCATATATTTT. Its translation: CASTNREGIGNTIYF.

J is TRBJ2-5 and V is TRBV19; 8 nucleotides align to TRBD2. The CDR3 sequence is 11 residues long. The junction had 0 bases not matched to a gene; V was cut back by 3 bases and J by 9 bases. Germline loops: CDR1 LNHDA, CDR2 SQIVND (reference sequence). The CDR3 DNA sequence: TGTGCCAGTAGTATCGGGGGGGCCCAGTACTTC. This encodes CASSIGGAQYF.

Regarding this clone: At one boundary the junction diverges from the germline segment, which might be a read error. The gene calls are TRBV6-5 and TRBJ2-7; D remains unclear. The CDR3 sequence is 13 residues long. Germline values: CDR1 MNHEY, CDR2 SVGAGI. The CDR3 sequence: CASTNQASDEQYF. The CDR3 bases are TGTGCCAGCACCAACCAAGCCTCCGACGAGCAGTACTTC.

This chain connects TRBV5-4 to TRBJ2-2, with D perhaps TRBD2 (6 bases). Germline assignment: CDR1 SGHNT and CDR2 YYREEE (reference sequence). The CDR3 is made up of 12 amino acids. V was pared by 8 bases and J by 6 bases, with 11 bases between. The CDR3 DNA reads TGTGCCAGTACCTGGGGGGCCGGGGAGCTGTTTTTT. Translated, it gives CASTWGAGELFF. Full variable domain (rest looked up from reference TRBV5-4 and TRBJ2-2): ETGVTQSPTHLIKTRGQQVTLRCSSQSGHNTVSWYQQALGQGPQFIFQYYREEENGRGNFPPRFSGLQFPNYSSELNVNALELDDSALYLCASTWGAGELFFGEGSRLTVL.